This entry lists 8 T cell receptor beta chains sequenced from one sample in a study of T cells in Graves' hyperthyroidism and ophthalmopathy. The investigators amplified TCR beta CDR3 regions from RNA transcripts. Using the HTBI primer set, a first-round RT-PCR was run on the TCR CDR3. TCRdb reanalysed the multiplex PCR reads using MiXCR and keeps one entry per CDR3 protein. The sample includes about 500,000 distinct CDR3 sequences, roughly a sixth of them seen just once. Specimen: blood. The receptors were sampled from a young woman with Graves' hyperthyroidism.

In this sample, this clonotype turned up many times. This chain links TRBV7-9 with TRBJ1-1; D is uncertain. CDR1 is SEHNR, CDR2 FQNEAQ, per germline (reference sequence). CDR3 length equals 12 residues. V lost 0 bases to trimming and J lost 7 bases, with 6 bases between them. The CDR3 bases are TGTGCCAGCAGCTTAGCGGCGGTTGAAGCTTTCTTT. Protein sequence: CASSLAAVEAFF.

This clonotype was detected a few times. The CDR3 region is CATSDSTTSTYGYTF. CDR3 nucleotides: TGTGCCACCAGTGATTCTACGACAAGCACCTATGGCTACACCTTC. This chain connects TRBV24-1 to TRBJ1-2, with D hard to call. The CDR3 length is 15 residues. Trimming left V 2 bases short and J 4 bases short, with 13 bases between. The V gene's germline CDR1 is KGHDR and CDR2 SFDVKD.

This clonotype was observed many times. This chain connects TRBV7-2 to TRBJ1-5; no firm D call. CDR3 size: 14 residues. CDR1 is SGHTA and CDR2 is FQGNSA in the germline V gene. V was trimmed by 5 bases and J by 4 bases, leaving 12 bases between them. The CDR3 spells CASSLNTGNQPQHF. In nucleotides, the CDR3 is TGTGCCAGCAGCCTAAACACGGGAAATCAGCCCCAGCATTTT.

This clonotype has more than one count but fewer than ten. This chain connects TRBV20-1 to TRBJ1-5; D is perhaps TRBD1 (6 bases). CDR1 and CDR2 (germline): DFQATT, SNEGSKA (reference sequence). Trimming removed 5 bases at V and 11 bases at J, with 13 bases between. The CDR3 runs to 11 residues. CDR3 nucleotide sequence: TGCAGTGCTCTAGGACAGAGGGCCCAGCATTTT. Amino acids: CSALGQRAQHF.

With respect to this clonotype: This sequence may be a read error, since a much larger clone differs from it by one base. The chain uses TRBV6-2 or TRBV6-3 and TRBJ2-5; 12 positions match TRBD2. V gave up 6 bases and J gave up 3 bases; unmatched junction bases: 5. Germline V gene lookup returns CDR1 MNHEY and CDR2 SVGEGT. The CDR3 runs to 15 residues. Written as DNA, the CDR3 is TGTGCCAGCAGATTCGGACTAGCGGGAAAAGAGACCCAGTACTTC. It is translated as CASRFGLAGKETQYF.

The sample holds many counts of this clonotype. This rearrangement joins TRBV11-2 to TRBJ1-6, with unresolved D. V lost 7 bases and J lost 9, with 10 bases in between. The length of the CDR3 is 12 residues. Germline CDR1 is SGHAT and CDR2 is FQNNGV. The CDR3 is CASIEPGSPLHF. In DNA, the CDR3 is TGTGCCAGCATCGAACCCGGTTCACCCCTCCACTTT.

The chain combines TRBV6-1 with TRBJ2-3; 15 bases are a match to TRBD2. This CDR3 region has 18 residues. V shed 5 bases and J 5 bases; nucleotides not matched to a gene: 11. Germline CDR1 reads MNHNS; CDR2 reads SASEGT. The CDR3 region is CASSSGTGTSGRKDTQYF. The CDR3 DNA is TGTGCCAGCAGTTCCGGGACGGGGACTAGCGGGAGGAAAGATACGCAGTATTTT.

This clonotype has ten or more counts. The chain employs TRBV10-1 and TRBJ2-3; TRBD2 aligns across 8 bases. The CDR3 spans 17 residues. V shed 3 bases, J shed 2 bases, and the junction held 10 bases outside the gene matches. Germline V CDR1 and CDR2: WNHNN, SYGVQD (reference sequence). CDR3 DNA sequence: TGCGCCAGCAGTGAACGAGGCGCGGGAGGATACACAGATACGCAGTATTTT. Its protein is CASSERGAGGYTDTQYF.